This T cell receptor beta chain was obtained from a study of blood T cell repertoires in COVID-19. Study as a whole: T cells, B-cell-depleted T cells, or PBMCs supplied cDNA or gDNA.

The CDR3 covers 16 residues. Germline V lookup: CDR1 SGHTA, CDR2 FQGNSA. V lost 6 bases to trimming and J lost 0 bases; unmatched junction nucleotides: 5. Only in-frame clones appear in the TCRdb table, and some are missing; sequencing was by immunoSEQ multiplex PCR. The profile shows some 270,000 clones, around 93% of them singletons. A PCR-confirmed or clinician-diagnosed COVID-19 case had contacted exposed participants within 2 weeks of entry. The chain couples TRBV7-2 to TRBJ2-1; 10 nucleotides line up with TRBD2. The specimen was PBMCs or T cells enriched from blood (not recorded which). The source of this sequence is a man aged 40-55 years who had been exposed to COVID-19. The CDR3 loop is CASRSQREGSYNEQFF. CDR3 bases: TGTGCCAGCAGATCCCAGCGGGAGGGCTCCTACAATGAGCAGTTCTTC. The full variable domain, completed using reference TRBV7-2 and TRBJ2-1, is GAGVSQSPSNKVTEKGKDVELRCDPISGHTALYWYRQSLGQGLEFLIYFQGNSAPDKSGLPSDRFSAERTGGSVSTLTIQRTQQEDSAVYLCASRSQREGSYNEQFFGPGTRLTVL.